A selection of T cell receptor beta chains follows, all from one sample in a study of blood T cell repertoires in COVID-19. TCRdb keeps only in-frame clones here, not all; method: immunoSEQ multiplex PCR. The sample has approximately 390,000 clones, just under 90% seen once. Material: PBMCs or T cells enriched from blood (not recorded which). The source is a woman between 45 and 60 years old who had recovered from COVID-19. Both conserved end residues are part of each CDR3. D genes are given only for firm matches. Clone size, where shown, is once, few, many, or a class for clones that have expanded.

TRBV28	TRBD1	TRBJ1-5	NA	TGTGCCAGCAGTTTAGGTCGGCAGGGGGGTCATCAGCCCCAGCATTTT	CASSLGRQGGHQPQHF
TRBV18	TRBD2	TRBJ2-3	NA	TGTGCCAGCTCACCACGACTAGCGGGATACACAGATACGCAGTATTTT	CASSPRLAGYTDTQYF
TRBV28	TRBD1	TRBJ2-1	NA	TGTGCCAGCGGTTTCGACAGGGCCTCCTACAATGAGCAGTTCTTC	CASGFDRASYNEQFF
TRBV9	NA	TRBJ1-1	NA	TGTGCCAGCAGCCCCTCGGGGGGCAACACTGAAGCTTTCTTT	CASSPSGGNTEAFF
TRBV7-3	TRBD2	TRBJ2-2	NA	TGTGCCAGCCACACGGGGGGGCTGGACACCGGGGAGCTGTTTTTT	CASHTGGLDTGELFF
TRBV19	TRBD1	TRBJ1-2	NA	TGTGCCAGTAGTGTTCAGGGGGCTAATCCGCTTGGCTACACCTTC	CASSVQGANPLGYTF
TRBV12-5	NA	TRBJ2-7	NA	TGTGCTAGTGGTTTGGACACCCGCTACGAGCAGTACTTC	CASGLDTRYEQYF
TRBV7-2	NA	TRBJ1-1	NA	TGTGCCAGCAGCACGGGCCAGGGTGGCACTGAAGCTTTCTTT	CASSTGQGGTEAFF
TRBV28	TRBD1	TRBJ1-5	NA	TGTGCCAGCAGTTTACCCGGGACAGGGGTGTCAAATCAGCCCCAGCATTTT	CASSLPGTGVSNQPQHF
TRBV5-8	NA	TRBJ1-2	NA	TGTGCCAGCAGCTTGCGTGGCTACACCTTC	CASSLRGYTF
TRBV7-9	TRBD2	TRBJ2-7	NA	TGTGCCAGCAGCTTTGGGCTAGCGGGGGTATATTACGAGCAGTACTTC	CASSFGLAGVYYEQYF
TRBV6-5	NA	TRBJ1-1	once	TGTGCCAGCAAGAAGGGGCTGAAGGCTGAAGCTTTCTTT	CASKKGLKAEAFF
TRBV6-5	TRBD2	TRBJ2-3	NA	TGTGCCAGCGGAAGGACTAGCGTCGTCCCAGATACGCAGTATTTT	CASGRTSVVPDTQYF
TRBV4-1	NA	TRBJ1-6	once	TGCGCCAGCAGCCAAAGACTTGTGAGTTCACCCCTCCACTTT	CASSQRLVSSPLHF
TRBV4-1	NA	TRBJ1-1	NA	TGCGCCAGCAGCCTGACCGAAGCGATGAACACTGAAGCTTTCTTT	CASSLTEAMNTEAFF
TRBV6-1	NA	TRBJ2-2	few	TGTGCCAGCAGTGAAGCGGGGCTCCCCGGGGAGCTGTTTTTT	CASSEAGLPGELFF
TRBV30	NA	TRBJ1-2	NA	TGTGCCTGGCGGGACACCGGTCGACTTTCTCATGGCTACACCTTC	CAWRDTGRLSHGYTF
TRBV25-1	NA	TRBJ1-6	NA	TGTGCCAGCAGTGAATATCGAGGGCGTGATACTTCACCCCTCCACTTT	CASSEYRGRDTSPLHF
TRBV5-1	TRBD2	TRBJ2-7	NA	TGCGCCAGCAAGGAAAACCCAGCGGGGGTGGGGGAGCAGTACTTC	CASKENPAGVGEQYF
TRBV6-6	NA	TRBJ1-2	NA	TGTGCCAGCAGAGGACAGTCGGGGGGCGAAGGCTACACCTTC	CASRGQSGGEGYTF
TRBV6-4	NA	TRBJ2-5	few	TGTGCCAGCAGTGACTCTCTGAGACCCTCACCGGGAGAGACCCAGTACTTC	CASSDSLRPSPGETQYF
TRBV25-1	TRBD1	TRBJ2-2	NA	TGTGCCAGCAAGACAGGGGTCAGCGGGGAGCTGTTTTTT	CASKTGVSGELFF
TRBV28	TRBD2	TRBJ2-2	once	TGTGCCACTAAAAACGGGACTACCTGGCCCAGTTTAACGAACACCGGGGAGCTGTTTTTT	CATKNGTTWPSLTNTGELFF
TRBV7-8	NA	TRBJ1-5	NA	TGTGCCAGCAGCTTAGAAGAGGGCCGCATGCCCCAGCATTTT	CASSLEEGRMPQHF
TRBV6-5	TRBD2	TRBJ2-3	many	TGTGCCAGCAGTTACACGGGGGGGCGGAGCACAGATACGCAGTATTTT	CASSYTGGRSTDTQYF
TRBV25-1	NA	TRBJ1-2	NA	TGTGCCAGCACCCAAACCATCTCGGGGGGCTACACCTTC	CASTQTISGGYTF
TRBV4-1	TRBD1	TRBJ1-2	NA	TGCGCCAGCAGCTTTACGACAGGGAACTATGGCTACACCTTC	CASSFTTGNYGYTF
TRBV6-5	NA	TRBJ2-7	NA	TGTGCCAGCGGCAGGGGCTACGAGCAGTACTTC	CASGRGYEQYF
TRBV7-2	NA	TRBJ2-1	NA	TGTGCCAGCAGCTTTAGCCGAGACCAAAACAATGAGCAGTTCTTC	CASSFSRDQNNEQFF
TRBV18	NA	TRBJ2-1	NA	TGTGCCAGCTCACCCGGAACGACAGCAAACAATGAGCAGTTCTTC	CASSPGTTANNEQFF
TRBV7-9	NA	TRBJ2-3	NA	TGTGCCAGCAGCTTGTCTGATACGCAGTATTTT	CASSLSDTQYF
TRBV13	NA	TRBJ2-7	NA	TGTGCCAGCAGCCCGAGCTCCTACGAGCAGTACTTC	CASSPSSYEQYF
TRBV5-1	NA	TRBJ2-1	NA	TGCGCCAGCACTCGATTGGGCGGGGAGAATGAGCAGTTCTTC	CASTRLGGENEQFF
TRBV6-2/TRBV6-3	NA	TRBJ1-6	NA	TGTGCCAGCAGTACGGGTTTCCCCCTCCACTTT	CASSTGFPLHF